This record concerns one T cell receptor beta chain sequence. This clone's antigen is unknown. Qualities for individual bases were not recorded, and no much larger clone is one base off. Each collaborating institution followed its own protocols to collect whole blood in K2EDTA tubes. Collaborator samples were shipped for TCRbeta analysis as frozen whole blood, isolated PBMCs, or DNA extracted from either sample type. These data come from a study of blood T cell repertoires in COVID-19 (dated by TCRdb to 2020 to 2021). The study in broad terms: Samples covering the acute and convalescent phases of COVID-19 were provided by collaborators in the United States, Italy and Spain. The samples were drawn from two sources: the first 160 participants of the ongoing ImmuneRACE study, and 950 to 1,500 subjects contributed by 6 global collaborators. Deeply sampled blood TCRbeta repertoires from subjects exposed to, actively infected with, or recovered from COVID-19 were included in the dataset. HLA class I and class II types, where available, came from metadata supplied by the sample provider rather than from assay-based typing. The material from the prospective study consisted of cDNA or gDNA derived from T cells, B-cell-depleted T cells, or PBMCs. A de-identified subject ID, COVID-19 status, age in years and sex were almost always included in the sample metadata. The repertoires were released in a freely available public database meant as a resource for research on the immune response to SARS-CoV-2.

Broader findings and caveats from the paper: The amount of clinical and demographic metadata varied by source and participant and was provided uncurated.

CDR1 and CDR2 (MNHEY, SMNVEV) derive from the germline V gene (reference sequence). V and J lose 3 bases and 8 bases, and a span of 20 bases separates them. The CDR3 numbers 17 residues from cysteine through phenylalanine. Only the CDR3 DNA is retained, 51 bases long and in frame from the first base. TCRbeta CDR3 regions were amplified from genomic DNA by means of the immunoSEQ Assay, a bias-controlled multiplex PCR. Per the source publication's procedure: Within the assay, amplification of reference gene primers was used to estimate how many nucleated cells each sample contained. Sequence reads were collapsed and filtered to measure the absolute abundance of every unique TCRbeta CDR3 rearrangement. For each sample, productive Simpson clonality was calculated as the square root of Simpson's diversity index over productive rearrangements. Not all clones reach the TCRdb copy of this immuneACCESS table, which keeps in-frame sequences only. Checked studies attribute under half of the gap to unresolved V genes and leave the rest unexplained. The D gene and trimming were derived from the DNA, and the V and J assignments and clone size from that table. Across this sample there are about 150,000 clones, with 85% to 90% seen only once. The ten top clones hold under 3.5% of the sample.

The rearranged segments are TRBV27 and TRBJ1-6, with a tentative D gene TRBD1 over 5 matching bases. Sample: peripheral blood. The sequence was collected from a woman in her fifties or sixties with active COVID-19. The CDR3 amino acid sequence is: CASSLGGTGIIDSPLHF. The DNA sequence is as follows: TGTGCCAGCAGTTTGGGGGGGACGGGGATAATTGATTCACCCCTCCACTTT.